The 3 T cell receptor beta chains listed next were all sequenced from one sample in a study of blood T cells in healthy people across ages. Through a sample-barcoded 5' primer and a J-beta primer mix, a second PCR was run for about 6 to 12 cycles. Via MiXCR, TCRdb re-called the 5' RACE reads, giving one row per CDR3 protein. The sample includes some 850,000 distinct CDR3 sequences, 20% to 30% of them seen just once. These data are also associated with another study on T cells of mothers and their children.

The sample taken for sequencing was blood. These receptors were collected from a boy between 10 and 17 years old in good health.

The chain uses TRBV11-2 and TRBJ1-2; D remains ambiguous. CDR3 size: 12 residues. Per germline, CDR1 SGHAT and CDR2 FQNNGV. V was pared by 5 bases and J by 13 bases, with 17 bases between. The CDR3 spells CASSPRPVPPTF. In DNA form, the CDR3 reads TGTGCCAGCAGCCCCCGACCAGTGCCGCCCACCTTC.

V usage is TRBV28 and J usage is TRBJ2-1; D is undetermined. Trimming took off 5 bases at V and 8 bases at J, with 16 bases between the two ends. Looked up from germline, CDR1 is MDHEN and CDR2 is SYDVKM. The CDR3 totals 14 residues. DNA for the CDR3: TGTGCCAGCAGTCAGACCCTACGGCCCCATGAGCAGTTCTTC. It is translated as CASSQTLRPHEQFF.

This rearrangement joins TRBV6-4 to TRBJ2-2; unclear D gene. The length of the CDR3 is 13 residues. The germline V gene has CDR1 MRHNA and CDR2 SNTAGT. The V gene lost 2 bases and the J gene lost 8 bases, with 9 bases spanning the gap. The CDR3 nucleotides are TGTGCCAGCAGTGACGAGGATGGAGGGGAGCTGTTTTTT. Its protein is CASSDEDGGELFF.